This TCR beta chain was identified in a study of CD8+CD57+ T cells in acquired aplastic anemia. Looking at the study overall: Roughly 3 ug was the average amount of DNA from sorted CD4+ and CD8+ cells. Healthy donors gave 11 million or so reads on average for CD4+ cells.

The germline V gene encodes CDR1 SEHNR and CDR2 FQNEAQ (reference sequence). This CDR3 is 13 amino acids long. Trimming at V came to 7 bases and at J to 5 bases, leaving 5 bases not matched to a gene. Genomic DNA constituted the template upon which TCR beta VDJ and CDR3 profiling was performed. A single record per CDR3 protein comes from TCRdb applying MiXCR to the reads. The data hold about 210,000 distinct CDR3 sequences, with 30% to 40% observed a single time. The specimen was sorted CD4+, CD8+, or CD8+CD57+ T cells (not recorded which) from PBMCs. The chain carries TRBV7-9 and TRBJ2-5; 9 bases are a match to TRBD1. The receptor was derived from a human donor in good health, serving as a control. CDR3 sequence: CASTEDRGETQYF. Here the CDR3 DNA reads TGTGCCAGCACCGAGGACAGGGGTGAGACCCAGTACTTC. Supplemented by reference TRBV7-9 and TRBJ2-5, the full variable domain reads DTGVSQNPRHKITKRGQNVTFRCDPISEHNRLYWYRQTLGQGPEFLTYFQNEAQLEKSRLLSDRFSAERPKGSFSTLEIQRTEQGDSAMYLCASTEDRGETQYFGPGTRLLVL.